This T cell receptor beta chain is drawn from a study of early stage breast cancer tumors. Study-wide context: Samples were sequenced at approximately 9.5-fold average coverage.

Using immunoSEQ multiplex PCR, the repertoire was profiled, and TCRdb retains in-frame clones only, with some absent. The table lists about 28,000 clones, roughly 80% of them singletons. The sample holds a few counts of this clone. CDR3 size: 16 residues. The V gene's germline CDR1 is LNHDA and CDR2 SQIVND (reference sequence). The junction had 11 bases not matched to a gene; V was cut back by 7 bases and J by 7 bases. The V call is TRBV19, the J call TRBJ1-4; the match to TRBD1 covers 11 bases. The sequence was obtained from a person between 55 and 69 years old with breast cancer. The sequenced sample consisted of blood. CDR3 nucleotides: TGTGCCAGTAAAATCCTCACCGGGACAGGGGGTGAAAAACTGTTTTTT. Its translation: CASKILTGTGGEKLFF.